The next 10 T cell receptor beta chains were all read from a single sample in a study of blood T cell repertoires in COVID-19. Data came from immunoSEQ multiplex PCR; TCRdb stores just in-frame clones and leaves some out. Altogether 310,000 or so clones are present, 70% to 90% being singletons, with the ten largest covering 6% to 6.5%. The material sequenced was PBMCs or T cells enriched from blood (not recorded which). The receptors shown here come from a woman aged 35 to 49 who had recovered from COVID-19.

The chain links TRBV29-1 to TRBJ1-2; D uncertain. This CDR3 contains 15 residues. Per germline, CDR1 SQVTM and CDR2 ANQGSEA. With 7 bases removed from V and 1 base from J, the gap between germline ends came to 19 bases. In DNA form, the CDR3 reads TGCAGCGCCCCAGTGCGGCGGTCAGTTAACTATGGCTACACCTTC. Its protein product is CSAPVRRSVNYGYTF.

The chain links TRBV24-1 to TRBJ2-3; 14 positions agree with TRBD2. CDR3 length: 16 amino acids. The V segment lost 6 bases and the J segment 9 bases; nucleotides outside the gene matches: 10. Germline CDR1 KGHDR, CDR2 SFDVKD. Written as DNA, the CDR3 is TGTGCCACCAGTTCGGGACTAGCGGGAGCCCCCGGGACGCAGTATTTT. The encoded protein is CATSSGLAGAPGTQYF.

The genes are TRBV5-1 and TRBJ2-7; 12 nucleotides match TRBD2. Germline values: CDR1 SGHRS, CDR2 YFSETQ. This CDR3 has 16 amino acids. V shed 1 base, J shed 6 bases, and the junction held 8 bases outside the gene matches. CDR3 sequence (DNA): TGCGCCAGCAGCTTGCCCCATCTAGCGGGAGGGCGCGAGCAGTACTTC. The encoded protein is CASSLPHLAGGREQYF.

V gene TRBV7-8 combines with J gene TRBJ2-1; a weak D match, TRBD1 (6 bases). The CDR3 has 14 amino acids. Per germline, CDR1 SGHVS and CDR2 FQNEAQ. With 8 bases removed from V and 0 bases from J, the gap between germline ends came to 11 bases. In DNA, the CDR3 is TGTGCCAGCGGACAGTCTAGCTCCTACAATGAGCAGTTCTTC. It yields the protein CASGQSSSYNEQFF.

The chain carries TRBV5-6 and TRBJ2-3, with a weak D call TRBD2 (5 bases). CDR1 and CDR2 from the germline V gene are SGHDT and YYEEEE. V gave up 2 bases and J gave up 0 bases, with 13 bases separating them. This CDR3 is built from 16 residues. Here the CDR3 DNA reads TGTGCCAGCAGCTTCGGTATGAGGACTAGCACAGATACGCAGTATTTT. Translation: CASSFGMRTSTDTQYF.

This chain links TRBV28 with TRBJ1-2; a weak D match, TRBD1 (6 bases). Germline loops: CDR1 MDHEN, CDR2 SYDVKM. The CDR3 sequence is 14 residues long. Trimming cost V 4 bases and J 8 bases, with 17 bases left between them. The DNA of the CDR3 is TGTGCCAGCAGTTGGGGGGGGCCGGGGAAAGGCTACACCTTC. It yields the protein CASSWGGPGKGYTF.

The J gene is TRBJ2-5, the V gene TRBV6-5; 7 nucleotides line up with TRBD1. CDR1 MNHEY and CDR2 SVGAGI come from the germline V gene. With V trimmed by 6 bases and J by 4 bases, 5 bases remained unmatched. CDR3 length: 13 amino acids. The DNA for the CDR3 is TGTGCCAGCAGCGAGGGGGCTTTAGAGACCCAGTACTTC. It translates to CASSEGALETQYF.

The rearrangement joins TRBV19 to TRBJ1-2; TRBD1 agrees at 12 bases. Germline V lookup: CDR1 LNHDA, CDR2 SQIVND (reference sequence). The CDR3 is made up of 16 amino acids. V dropped 6 bases and J dropped 7; count of bases not matched to a gene: 12. The CDR3 sequence is CASSKSRDRGLGGYTF. CDR3 sequence (DNA): TGTGCCAGTAGCAAATCCCGGGACAGGGGGCTTGGTGGCTACACCTTC.

The chain recombines TRBV11-2 with TRBJ2-3; TRBD2 matches 7 bases. CDR3 length: 15 residues. The V segment lost 4 bases and the J segment 3 bases; nucleotides outside the gene matches: 7. Germline V gene data show CDR1 as SGHAT and CDR2 as FQNNGV. The DNA for the CDR3 is TGTGCCAGCAGCTCCCAGCTAGCGGCTACAGATACGCAGTATTTT. Amino acid sequence: CASSSQLAATDTQYF.

The chain combines TRBV7-8 with TRBJ2-5; 8 bases map to TRBD2. The junction had 9 bases not matched to a gene; V was cut back by 1 base and J by 5 bases. CDR1 and CDR2 (germline): SGHVS, FQNEAQ. The CDR3 totals 16 residues. CDR3 nucleotides: TGTGCCAGCAGCTTAGTTCGGCTAGCGGGCAGGGAGACCCAGTACTTC. Translation: CASSLVRLAGRETQYF.